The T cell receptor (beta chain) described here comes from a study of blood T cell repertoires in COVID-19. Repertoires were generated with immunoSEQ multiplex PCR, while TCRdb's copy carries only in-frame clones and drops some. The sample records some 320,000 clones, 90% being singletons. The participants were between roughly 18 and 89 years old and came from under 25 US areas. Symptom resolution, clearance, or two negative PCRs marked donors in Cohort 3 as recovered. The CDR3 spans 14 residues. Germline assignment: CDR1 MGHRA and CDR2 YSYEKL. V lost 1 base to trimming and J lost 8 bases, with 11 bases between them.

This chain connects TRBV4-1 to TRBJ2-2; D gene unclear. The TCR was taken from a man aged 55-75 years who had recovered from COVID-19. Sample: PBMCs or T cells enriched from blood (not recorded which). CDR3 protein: CASSQGSRRGELFF. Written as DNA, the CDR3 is TGCGCCAGCAGCCAAGGATCTAGACGAGGGGAGCTGTTTTTT.